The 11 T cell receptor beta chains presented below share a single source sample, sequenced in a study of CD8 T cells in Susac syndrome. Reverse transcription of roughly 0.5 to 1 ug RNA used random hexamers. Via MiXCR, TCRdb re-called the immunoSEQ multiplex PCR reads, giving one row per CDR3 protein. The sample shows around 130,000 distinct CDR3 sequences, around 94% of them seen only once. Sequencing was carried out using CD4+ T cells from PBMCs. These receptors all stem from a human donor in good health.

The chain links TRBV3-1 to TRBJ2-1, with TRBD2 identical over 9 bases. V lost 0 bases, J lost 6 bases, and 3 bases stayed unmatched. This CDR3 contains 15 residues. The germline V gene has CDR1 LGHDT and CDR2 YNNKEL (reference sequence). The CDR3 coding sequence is TGTGCCAGCAGCCAAGATTCACTAGCGGGCAATGAGCAGTTCTTC. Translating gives CASSQDSLAGNEQFF.

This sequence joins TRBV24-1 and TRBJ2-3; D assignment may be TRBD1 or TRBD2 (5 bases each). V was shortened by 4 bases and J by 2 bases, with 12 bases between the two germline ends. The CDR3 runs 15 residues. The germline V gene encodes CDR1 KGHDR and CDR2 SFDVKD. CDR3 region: CATSDEGTVTDTQYF. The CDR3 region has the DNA TGTGCCACCAGTGACGAGGGGACCGTCACAGATACGCAGTATTTT.

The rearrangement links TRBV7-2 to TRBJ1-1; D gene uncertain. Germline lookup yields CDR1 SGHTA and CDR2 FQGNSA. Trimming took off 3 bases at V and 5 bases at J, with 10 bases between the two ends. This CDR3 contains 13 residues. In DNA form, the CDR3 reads TGTGCCAGCAGCTTTGAGGTGCGAACTGAAGCTTTCTTT. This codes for CASSFEVRTEAFF.

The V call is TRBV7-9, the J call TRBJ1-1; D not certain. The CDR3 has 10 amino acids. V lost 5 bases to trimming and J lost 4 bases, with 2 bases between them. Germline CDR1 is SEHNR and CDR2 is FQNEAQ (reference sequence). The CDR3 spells CASSATEAFF. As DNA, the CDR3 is TGTGCCAGCAGCGCCACTGAAGCTTTCTTT. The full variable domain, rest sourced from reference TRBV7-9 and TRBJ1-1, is DTGVSQNPRHKITKRGQNVTFRCDPISEHNRLYWYRQTLGQGPEFLTYFQNEAQLEKSRLLSDRFSAERPKGSFSTLEIQRTEQGDSAMYLCASSATEAFFGQGTRLTVV.

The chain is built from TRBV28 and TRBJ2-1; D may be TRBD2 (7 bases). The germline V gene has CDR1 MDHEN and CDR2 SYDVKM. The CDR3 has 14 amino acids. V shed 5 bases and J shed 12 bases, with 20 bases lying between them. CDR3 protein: CASSPLWGAGAQFF. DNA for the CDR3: TGTGCCAGCAGTCCCCTCTGGGGGGCGGGAGCGCAGTTCTTC.

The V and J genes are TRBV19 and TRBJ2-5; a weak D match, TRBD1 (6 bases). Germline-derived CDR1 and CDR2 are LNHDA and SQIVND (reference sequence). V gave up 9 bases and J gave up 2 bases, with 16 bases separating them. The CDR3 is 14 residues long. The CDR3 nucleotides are TGTGCCAGCCCCGGGGACACAAAACAAGAGACCCAGTACTTC. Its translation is CASPGDTKQETQYF.

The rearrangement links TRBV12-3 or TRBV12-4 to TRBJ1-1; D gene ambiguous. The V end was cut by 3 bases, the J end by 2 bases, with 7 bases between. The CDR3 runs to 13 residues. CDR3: CASSLEVNTEAFF. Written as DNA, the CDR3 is TGTGCCAGCAGTTTGGAGGTTAACACTGAAGCTTTCTTT.

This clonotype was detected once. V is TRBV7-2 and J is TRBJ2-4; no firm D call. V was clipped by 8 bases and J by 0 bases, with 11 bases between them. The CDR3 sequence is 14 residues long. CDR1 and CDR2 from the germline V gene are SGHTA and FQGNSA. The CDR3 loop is CASSLGRAKNIQYF. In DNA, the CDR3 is TGTGCCAGCTCTCTGGGTAGAGCCAAAAACATTCAGTACTTC.

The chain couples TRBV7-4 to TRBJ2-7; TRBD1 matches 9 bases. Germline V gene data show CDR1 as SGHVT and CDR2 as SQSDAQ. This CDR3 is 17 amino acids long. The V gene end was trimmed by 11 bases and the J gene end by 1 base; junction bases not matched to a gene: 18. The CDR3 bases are TGTGCCCCCGTTAGGGGACAGGGATTTATCATATCCTACGAGCAGTACTTC. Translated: CAPVRGQGFIISYEQYF.

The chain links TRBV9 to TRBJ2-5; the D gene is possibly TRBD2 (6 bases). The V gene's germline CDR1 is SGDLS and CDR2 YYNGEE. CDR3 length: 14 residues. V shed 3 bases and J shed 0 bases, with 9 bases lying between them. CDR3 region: CASSGGVYQETQYF. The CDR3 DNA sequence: TGTGCCAGCAGCGGGGGGGTGTACCAAGAGACCCAGTACTTC.

CDR3: CASSGLRAGSGNEQFF. The CDR3 DNA sequence: TGTGCCAGCAGTGGCCTCCGGGCGGGGAGTGGGAATGAGCAGTTCTTC. The rearrangement links TRBV6-1 to TRBJ2-1; TRBD2 is a possible D gene (6 bases). The CDR3 spans 16 residues. In germline, CDR1 is MNHNS, CDR2 SASEGT. Trimming removed 4 bases at V and 7 bases at J, with 20 bases between.